Below, one TCR beta chain is given with its context. The sample is drawn from a study of blood T cell repertoires in COVID-19. In the study's own analysis: Scientists estimated how many nucleated cells there were by amplifying reference gene primers. The method was immunoSEQ multiplex PCR; TCRdb's version includes in-frame clones alone and lacks a portion of them. Clone size and V and J calls were adopted from that table, with D and trimming inferred from the DNA. The sample lists fewer than 120,000 clones; roughly 80% were seen once. The source of this sequence is a woman in her sixties or seventies with acute or convalescent COVID-19. The sequenced sample was peripheral blood.

The CDR3 loop is CASRGGADTQYF. The CDR3 coding sequence is TGCGCCAGCCGGGGGGGGGCAGATACGCAGTATTTT. This chain connects TRBV4-3 to TRBJ2-3, with 8 bases identical to TRBD2. The CDR3 contains 12 residues. Looked up from germline, CDR1 is LGHNA and CDR2 is YSLEER. V lost 8 bases, J lost 4 bases, and 2 bases stayed unmatched.